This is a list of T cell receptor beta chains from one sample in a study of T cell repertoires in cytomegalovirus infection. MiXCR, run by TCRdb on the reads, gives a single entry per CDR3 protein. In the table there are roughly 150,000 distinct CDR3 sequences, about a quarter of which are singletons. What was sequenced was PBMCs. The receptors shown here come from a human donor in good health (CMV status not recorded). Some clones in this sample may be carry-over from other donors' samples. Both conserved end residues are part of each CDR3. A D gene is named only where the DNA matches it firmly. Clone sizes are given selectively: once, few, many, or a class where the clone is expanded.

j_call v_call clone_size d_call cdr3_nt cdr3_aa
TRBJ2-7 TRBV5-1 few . TGCGCCAGCAGCCTGGAAGACGAGCAGTACTTC CASSLEDEQYF
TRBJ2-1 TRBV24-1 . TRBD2 TGTGCCACCAGTGAACGGGGAGGGTACAATGAGCAGTTCTTC CATSERGGYNEQFF
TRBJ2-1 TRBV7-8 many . TGTGCCAGCAGCCCCGCCGCGACTAGTTACAATGAGCAGTTCTTC CASSPAATSYNEQFF
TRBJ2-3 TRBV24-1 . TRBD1 TGTGCCACCGGGGACAGTTGGTCAGATACGCAGTATTTT CATGDSWSDTQYF
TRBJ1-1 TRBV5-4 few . TGTGCCAGCAGCTCGACAGAAGAAGCTTTCTTT CASSSTEEAFF
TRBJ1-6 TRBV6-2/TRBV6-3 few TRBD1 TGTGCCAGCAGTTACTCGTCCGGGACAGTCAATTCACCCCTCCACTTT CASSYSSGTVNSPLHF
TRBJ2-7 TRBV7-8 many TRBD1 TGTGCCAGCAGCCCCCCGGGACAGGCCTACGAGCAGTACTTC CASSPPGQAYEQYF
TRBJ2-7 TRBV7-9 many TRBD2 TGTGCCAGCAGCCCAGCGGGGAGATACGAGCAGTACTTC CASSPAGRYEQYF
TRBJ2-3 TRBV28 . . TGTGCCAGCAGCCCAGGGGACGGGAGGAAGGGAACAGATACGCAGTATTTT CASSPGDGRKGTDTQYF
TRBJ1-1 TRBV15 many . TGTGCCACCAGCAGAGTTGAGAACACTGAAGCTTTCTTT CATSRVENTEAFF
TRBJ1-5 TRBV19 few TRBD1 TGTGCCAGTAGTAAACTAATGAGGGGGCAGGATCAGCCCCAGCATTTT CASSKLMRGQDQPQHF
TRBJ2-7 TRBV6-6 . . TGTGCCAGCAGTCGGGGGAAGGGACAAGATTACGAGCAGTACTTC CASSRGKGQDYEQYF
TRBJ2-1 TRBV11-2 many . TGTGCCAGCAGCCTTCGGCAGGGGCCCTACAATGAGCAGTTCTTC CASSLRQGPYNEQFF
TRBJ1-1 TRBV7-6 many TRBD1 TGTGCCAGCAGCCCAATTACTTTGGACAGGGGGGACACTGAAGCTTTCTTT CASSPITLDRGDTEAFF
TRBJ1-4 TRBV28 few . TGTGCCAGCAGTAGAAGGTCCCCGGGCTGGGAAAAACTGTTTTTT CASSRRSPGWEKLFF
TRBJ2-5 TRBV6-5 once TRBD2 TGTGCCAGCAGTTATGGGGGGACTAGCGGGGGGGCGGGGGGGACCCAGTACTTC CASSYGGTSGGAGGTQYF
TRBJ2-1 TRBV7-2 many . TGTGCCAGCAGCTTCAGGGAGGGGGGGAACAATGAGCAGTTCTTC CASSFREGGNNEQFF
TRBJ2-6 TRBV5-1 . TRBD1 TGCGCCAGCAGCTTGGAAGGACAGGGGGCGCCGGGGGCCAACGTCCTGACTTTC CASSLEGQGAPGANVLTF
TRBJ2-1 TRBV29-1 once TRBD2 TGCAGCGTTAGGACTAGCGGCAATGAGCAGTTCTTC CSVRTSGNEQFF
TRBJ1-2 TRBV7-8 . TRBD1 TGTGCCAGCAGCTTAGGCGGGGACAGCCCCTATGGCTATGGCTACACCTTC CASSLGGDSPYGYGYTF
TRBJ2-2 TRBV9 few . TGTGCCAGCAGCGTAGCAGGGGTCGGTCCTAACACCGGGGAGCTGTTTTTT CASSVAGVGPNTGELFF
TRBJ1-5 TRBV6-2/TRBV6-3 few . TGTGCCAGCAGTTACGGGGATAGAAGGGGTCACCAGCCCCAGCATTTT CASSYGDRRGHQPQHF
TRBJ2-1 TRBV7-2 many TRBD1 TGTGCCAGCAGCAAGGACAGGGGAACCTACAATGAGCAGTTCTTC CASSKDRGTYNEQFF
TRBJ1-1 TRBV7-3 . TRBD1 TGTGCCAGCAGCTTAAATCCCCCACAGGGGAGGGAGGACACTGAAGCTTTCTTT CASSLNPPQGREDTEAFF
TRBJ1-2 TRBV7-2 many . TGTGCCAGCAGCCCGTCACAGGGAATTGGCTACACCTTC CASSPSQGIGYTF
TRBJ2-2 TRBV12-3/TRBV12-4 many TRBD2 TGTGCCAGCAGTCCTGGAGGGACTAGCGGGAAGGACACCGGGGAGCTGTTTTTT CASSPGGTSGKDTGELFF
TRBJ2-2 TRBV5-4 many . TGTGCCAGCAGCTTTGGGGATCAGTTATACACCGGGGAGCTGTTTTTT CASSFGDQLYTGELFF
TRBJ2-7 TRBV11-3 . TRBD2 TGTGCCAGCAGCCCTCGACTAGCCCCTGCCTACGAGCAGTACTTC CASSPRLAPAYEQYF
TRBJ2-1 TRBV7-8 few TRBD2 TGTGCCAGCAGCTTAGTTTGGACTAGCGACTACAATGAGCAGTTCTTC CASSLVWTSDYNEQFF
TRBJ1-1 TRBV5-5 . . TGTGCCAGCAGCTCCAGTTTCCTGAACACTGAAGCTTTCTTT CASSSSFLNTEAFF
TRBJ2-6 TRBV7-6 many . TGTGCCAGCAGCTTGGCCTCAGCCTCAGCGAACTCTGGGGCCAACGTCCTGACTTTC CASSLASASANSGANVLTF
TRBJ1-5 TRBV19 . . TGTGCCAGTAGTATGGGGAGCAATCAGCCCCAGCATTTT CASSMGSNQPQHF
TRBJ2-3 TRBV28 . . TGTGCCAGCAGTTTACCGGACCAGACAGATACGCAGTATTTT CASSLPDQTDTQYF
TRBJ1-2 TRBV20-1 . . TGCAGTGCTAGAGATCGAGGTTCCTATGGCTACACCTTC CSARDRGSYGYTF
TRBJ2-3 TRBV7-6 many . TGTGCCAGCAGCTTAGCTAACCCAGATACGCAGTATTTT CASSLANPDTQYF
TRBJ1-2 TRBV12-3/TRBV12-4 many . TGTGCCAGCATTGCGACAGGCTCTAGGGGCTACACCTTC CASIATGSRGYTF
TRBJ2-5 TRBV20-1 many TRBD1 TGCAGTGCTGGGGACAGGGTAACCACCTACCAAGAGACCCAGTACTTC CSAGDRVTTYQETQYF
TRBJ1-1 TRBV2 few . TGTGCCAGCAGTGAAGACAGGGTGGATCGCACTGAAGCTTTCTTT CASSEDRVDRTEAFF
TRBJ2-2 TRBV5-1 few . TGCGCCAGCAGCTTGGAGCTTGGGACCGGGGAGCTGTTTTTT CASSLELGTGELFF
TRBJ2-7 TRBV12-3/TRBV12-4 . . TGTGCCAGCAGCAGAACCTTCTACGAGCAGTACTTC CASSRTFYEQYF
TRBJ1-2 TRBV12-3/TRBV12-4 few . TGTGCCAGCACCCTGGACGGAGCTAACTATGGCTACACCTTC CASTLDGANYGYTF
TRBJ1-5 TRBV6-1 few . TGTGCCAGCACTACTGCCGAGGAGCCCCAGCATTTT CASTTAEEPQHF
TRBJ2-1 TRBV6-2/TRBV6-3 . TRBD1 TGTGCCAGCAGTTTGGTCGGGACAGGGAATGTGGAGCAGTTCTTC CASSLVGTGNVEQFF
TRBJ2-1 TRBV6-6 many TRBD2 TGTGCCAGCAGAACTAGCGGGAGGGCCTTCTACAATGAGCAGTTCTTC CASRTSGRAFYNEQFF
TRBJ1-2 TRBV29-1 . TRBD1 TGCAGCGTTTCGGACAGGGGGATGATGTACACCTTC CSVSDRGMMYTF
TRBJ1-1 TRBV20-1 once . TGCAGTGCTAGCCATCGCGGGGGGGAAGCTTTCTTT CSASHRGGEAFF
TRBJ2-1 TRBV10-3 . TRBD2 TGTGCCATCAGTGAGCCTGGGACTAACACTGAGCAGTTCTTC CAISEPGTNTEQFF
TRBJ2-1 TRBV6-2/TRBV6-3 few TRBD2 TGTGCCAGCACCAAGTCGGCGGGAGTGACCTACAATGAGCAGTTCTTC CASTKSAGVTYNEQFF
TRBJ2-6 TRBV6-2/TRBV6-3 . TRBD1 TGTGCCAGAACTGACCAGGACAGGCCCTCTGGGGCCAACGTCCTGACTTTC CARTDQDRPSGANVLTF